The 7 T cell receptor beta chains presented below share a single source sample, sequenced in a study of CD8+ T cells in alopecia areata. As the sequencing template, cDNA was produced by extracting RNA and reverse transcribing it. The method was immunoSEQ multiplex PCR; TCRdb's version includes in-frame clones alone and lacks a portion of them. The table shows 150,000 to 200,000 clones, with 45% to 60% occurring only once. This sample's treatment: oral pan-JAK inhibitor, 5-10 mg twice daily. This specimen was CD8+ T cells sorted from blood, taken at approximately week 51, from a patient treated with tofacitinib. These receptors originate from a human donor with alopecia areata.

The chain couples TRBV29-1 to TRBJ2-7; TRBD1 might be the D (6 bases). The CDR3 has 13 residues. The V gene's germline CDR1 is SQVTM and CDR2 ANQGSEA. The V gene lost 4 bases and the J gene lost 6 bases, with 16 bases spanning the gap. The CDR3 nucleotides are TGCAGCGTTGCCCCCCCCACAGGGCCCGAGCAGTACTTC. Its translation: CSVAPPTGPEQYF.

Concerning this clone itself: Sequence at one end of the junction differs from germline and may be a read error. The chain couples TRBV7-7 to TRBJ1-5, with D maybe TRBD1 (6 bases). The CDR3 totals 22 residues. Germline V gene sequence: CDR1 SSHAT, CDR2 FNYEAQ (reference sequence). This CDR3 reads CASSLANRLTGQKGYSNQPQHF. The CDR3 nucleotides read TGTGCTAGCAGCTTAGCGAACCGCTTGACAGGCCAAAAGGGTTATAGCAATCAGCCCCAGCATTTT.

This clone occurred once. The chain couples TRBV13 to TRBJ1-2; D is unclear. V gave up 5 bases and J gave up 8 bases, with 18 bases separating them. CDR1 and CDR2 from the germline V gene are PRHDT and FYEKMQ (reference sequence). The CDR3 has 14 residues. The DNA of the CDR3 is TGTGCCAGCAGCCACCAGTCGGGCAGCCTCGGCTACACCTTC. Translating it yields CASSHQSGSLGYTF. Full variable domain (rest looked up from reference TRBV13 and TRBJ1-2): AAGVIQSPRHLIKEKRETATLKCYPIPRHDTVYWYQQGPGQDPQFLISFYEKMQSDKGSIPDRFSAQQFSDYHSELNMSSLELGDSALYFCASSHQSGSLGYTFGSGTRLTVV.

The CDR3 nucleotides are TGTGCCAGCCATAAAGGGGACAGCTGGTACAATGAGCAGTTCTTC. Its translation: CASHKGDSWYNEQFF. The rearrangement links TRBV19 to TRBJ2-1, with TRBD1 identical over 7 bases. Trimming cost V 9 bases and J 4 bases; bases outside gene matches: 12. The CDR3 is made up of 15 amino acids. Germline CDR1 reads LNHDA; CDR2 reads SQIVND (reference sequence).

V is TRBV11-2 and J is TRBJ2-3, with D tentatively TRBD2 (6 bases). V was cut by 1 base and J by 2 bases, with 13 bases left in between. The CDR3 extends over 16 amino acids. From germline, CDR1 is SGHAT and CDR2 FQNNGV. The CDR3 sequence: CASSLGPGVTTDTQYF. In DNA form, the CDR3 reads TGTGCCAGCAGCTTAGGCCCGGGGGTCACCACAGATACGCAGTATTTT.

The chain recombines TRBV14 with TRBJ2-5; no clear D. This CDR3 is 14 amino acids long. V was shortened by 0 bases and J by 5 bases, with 10 bases between the two germline ends. From germline, CDR1 is SGHDN and CDR2 FVKESK. The CDR3 DNA reads TGTGCCAGCAGCCAAGATTTTGACCGGGAGACCCAGTACTTC. Protein product: CASSQDFDRETQYF.

The chain combines TRBV25-1 with TRBJ1-1, with a possible D match to TRBD1 (5 bases). Germline V lookup: CDR1 MGHDK, CDR2 SYGVNS. The ends were cut back, 6 bases at V and 4 bases at J, with 12 bases in the middle. CDR3 length equals 13 residues. This CDR3 reads CASRQRGFTEAFF. CDR3 DNA: TGTGCCAGCAGGCAGAGGGGTTTCACTGAAGCTTTCTTT.